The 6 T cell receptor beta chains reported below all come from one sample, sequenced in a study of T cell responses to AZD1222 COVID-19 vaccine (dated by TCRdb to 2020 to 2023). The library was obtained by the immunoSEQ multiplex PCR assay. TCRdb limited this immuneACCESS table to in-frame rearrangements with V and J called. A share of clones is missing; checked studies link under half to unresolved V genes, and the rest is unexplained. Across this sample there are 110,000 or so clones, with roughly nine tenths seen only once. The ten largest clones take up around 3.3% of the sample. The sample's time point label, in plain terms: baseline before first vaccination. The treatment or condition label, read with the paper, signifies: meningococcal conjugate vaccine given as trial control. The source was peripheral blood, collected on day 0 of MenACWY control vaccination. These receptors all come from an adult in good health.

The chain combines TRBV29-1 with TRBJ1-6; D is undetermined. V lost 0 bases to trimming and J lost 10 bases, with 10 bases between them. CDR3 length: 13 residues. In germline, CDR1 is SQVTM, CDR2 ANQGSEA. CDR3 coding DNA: TGCAGCGTTGAAGATTCCGGTGGGTCACCCCTCCACTTT. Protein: CSVEDSGGSPLHF.

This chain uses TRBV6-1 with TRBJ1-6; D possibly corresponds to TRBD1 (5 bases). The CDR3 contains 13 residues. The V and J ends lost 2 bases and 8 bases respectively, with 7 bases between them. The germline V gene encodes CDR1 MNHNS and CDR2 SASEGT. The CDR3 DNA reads TGTGCCAGCAGTGAATTGGGGGATTCACCCCTCCACTTT. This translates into CASSELGDSPLHF.

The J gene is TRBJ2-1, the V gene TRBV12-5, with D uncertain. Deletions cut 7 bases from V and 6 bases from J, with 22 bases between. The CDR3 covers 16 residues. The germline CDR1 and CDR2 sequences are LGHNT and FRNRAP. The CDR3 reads CASATPRGSLTNEQFF. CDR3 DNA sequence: TGTGCTAGTGCCACCCCGAGAGGATCCCTAACCAATGAGCAGTTCTTC.

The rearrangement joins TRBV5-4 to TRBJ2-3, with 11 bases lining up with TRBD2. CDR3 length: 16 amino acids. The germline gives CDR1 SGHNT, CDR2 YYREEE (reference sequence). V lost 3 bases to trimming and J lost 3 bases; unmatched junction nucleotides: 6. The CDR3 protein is CASSSKTSGATDTQYF. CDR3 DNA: TGTGCCAGCAGCTCGAAGACTAGCGGGGCTACAGATACGCAGTATTTT.

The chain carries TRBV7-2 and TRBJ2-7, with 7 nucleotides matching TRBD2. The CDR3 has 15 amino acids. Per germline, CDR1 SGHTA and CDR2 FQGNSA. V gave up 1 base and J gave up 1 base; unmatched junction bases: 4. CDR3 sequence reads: CASSLGGGSSYEQYF. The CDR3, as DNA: TGTGCCAGCAGCTTAGGCGGGGGAAGTTCCTACGAGCAGTACTTC.

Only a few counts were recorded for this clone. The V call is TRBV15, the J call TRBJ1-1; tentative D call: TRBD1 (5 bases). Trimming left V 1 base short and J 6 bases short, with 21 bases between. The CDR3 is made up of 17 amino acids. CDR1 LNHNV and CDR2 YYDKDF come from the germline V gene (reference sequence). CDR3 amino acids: CATSRAQGAGGLPEAFF. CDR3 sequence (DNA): TGTGCCACCAGCAGAGCGCAAGGGGCGGGGGGTTTGCCTGAAGCTTTCTTT. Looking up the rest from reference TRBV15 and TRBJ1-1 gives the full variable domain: DAMVIQNPRYQVTQFGKPVTLSCSQTLNHNVMYWYQQKSSQAPKLLFHYYDKDFNNEADTPDNFQSRRPNTSFCFLDIRSPGLGDTAMYLCATSRAQGAGGLPEAFFGQGTRLTVV.